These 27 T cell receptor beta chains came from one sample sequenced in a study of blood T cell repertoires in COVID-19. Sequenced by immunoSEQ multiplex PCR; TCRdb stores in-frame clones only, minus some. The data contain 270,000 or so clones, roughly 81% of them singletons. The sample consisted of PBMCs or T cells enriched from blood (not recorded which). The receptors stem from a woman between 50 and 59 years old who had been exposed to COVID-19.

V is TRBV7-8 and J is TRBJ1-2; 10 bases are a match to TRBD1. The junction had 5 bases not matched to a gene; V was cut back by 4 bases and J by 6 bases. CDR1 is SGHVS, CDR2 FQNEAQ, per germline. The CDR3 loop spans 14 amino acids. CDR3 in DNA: TGTGCCAGCAGCTCAGGGGACAGGGGAAATGGCTACACCTTC. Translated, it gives CASSSGDRGNGYTF.

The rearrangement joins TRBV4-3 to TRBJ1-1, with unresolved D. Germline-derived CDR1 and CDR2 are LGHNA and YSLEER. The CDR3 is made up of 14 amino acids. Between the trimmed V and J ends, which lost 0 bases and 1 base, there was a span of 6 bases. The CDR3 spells CASSQDRWNTEAFF. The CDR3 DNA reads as TGCGCCAGCAGCCAAGACAGATGGAACACTGAAGCTTTCTTT.

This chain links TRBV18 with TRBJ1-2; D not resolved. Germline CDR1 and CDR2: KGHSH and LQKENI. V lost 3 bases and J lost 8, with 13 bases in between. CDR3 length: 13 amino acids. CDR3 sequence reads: CASSPFDQRGYTF. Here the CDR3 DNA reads TGTGCCAGCTCACCGTTCGACCAGAGGGGCTACACCTTC.

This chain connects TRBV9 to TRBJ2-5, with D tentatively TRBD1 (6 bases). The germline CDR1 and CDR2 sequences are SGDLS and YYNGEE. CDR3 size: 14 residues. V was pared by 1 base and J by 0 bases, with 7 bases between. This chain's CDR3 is CASSVTGNQETQYF. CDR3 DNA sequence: TGTGCCAGCAGCGTAACAGGGAACCAAGAGACCCAGTACTTC.

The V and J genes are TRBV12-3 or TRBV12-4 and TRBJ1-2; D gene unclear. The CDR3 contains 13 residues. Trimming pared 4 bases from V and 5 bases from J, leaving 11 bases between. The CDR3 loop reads CASSSLGGYGYTF. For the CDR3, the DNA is TGTGCCAGCAGTTCCCTCGGCGGTTATGGCTACACCTTC.

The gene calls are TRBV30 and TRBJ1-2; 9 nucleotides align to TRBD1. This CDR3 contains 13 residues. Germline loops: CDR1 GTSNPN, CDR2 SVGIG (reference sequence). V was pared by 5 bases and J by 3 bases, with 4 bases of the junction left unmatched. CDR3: CAWGTGRDYGYTF. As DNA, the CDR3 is TGTGCCTGGGGGACAGGGAGGGACTATGGCTACACCTTC.

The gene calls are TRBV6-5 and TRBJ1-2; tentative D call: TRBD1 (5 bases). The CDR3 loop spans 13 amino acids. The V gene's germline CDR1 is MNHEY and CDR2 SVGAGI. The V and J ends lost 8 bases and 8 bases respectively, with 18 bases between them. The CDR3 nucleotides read TGTGCCAGCGCCACAAGGGGCCTGGGAGGCTACACCTTC. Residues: CASATRGLGGYTF.

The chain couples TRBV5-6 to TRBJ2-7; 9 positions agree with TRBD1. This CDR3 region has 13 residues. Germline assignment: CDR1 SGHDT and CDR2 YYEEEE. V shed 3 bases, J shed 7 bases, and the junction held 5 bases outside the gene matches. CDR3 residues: CASSWDRVREQYF. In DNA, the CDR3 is TGTGCCAGCAGCTGGGACAGGGTGCGGGAGCAGTACTTC.

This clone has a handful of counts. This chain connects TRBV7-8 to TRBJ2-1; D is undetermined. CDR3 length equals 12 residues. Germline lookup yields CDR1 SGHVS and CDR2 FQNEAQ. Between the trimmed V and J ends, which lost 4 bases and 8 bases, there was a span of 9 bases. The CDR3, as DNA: TGTGCCAGCAGCTCGAACCGGGATGAGCAGTTCTTC. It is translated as CASSSNRDEQFF.

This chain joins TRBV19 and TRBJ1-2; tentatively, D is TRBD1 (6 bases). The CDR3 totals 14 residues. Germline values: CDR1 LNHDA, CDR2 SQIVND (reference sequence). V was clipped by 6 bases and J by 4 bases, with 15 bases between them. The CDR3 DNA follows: TGTGCCAGTAGCATCCTCCGGGACACCTATGGCTACACCTTC. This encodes CASSILRDTYGYTF.

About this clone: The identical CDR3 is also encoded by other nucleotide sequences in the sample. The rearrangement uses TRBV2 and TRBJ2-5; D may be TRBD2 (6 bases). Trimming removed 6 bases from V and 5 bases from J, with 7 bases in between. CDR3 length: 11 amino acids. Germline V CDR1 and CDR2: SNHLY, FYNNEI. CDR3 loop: CASSREETQYF. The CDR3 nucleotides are TGTGCCAGCAGCCGGGAGGAGACCCAGTACTTC.

For the CDR3, the DNA is TGTGCCAGCTCACAGGGGTATCAGGGGAATGAGCAGTTCTTC. Protein: CASSQGYQGNEQFF. The V and J genes are TRBV18 and TRBJ2-1, with D possibly being TRBD1 (6 bases). The germline CDR1 and CDR2 sequences are KGHSH and LQKENI. The CDR3 runs to 14 residues. Trimming cost V 4 bases and J 7 bases, with 14 bases left between them.

CDR3 DNA sequence: TGTGCCAGTACCCCCGGACAGGGGGAGAGGAAAGATTATCGAAAACTGTTTTTT. This codes for CASTPGQGERKDYRKLFF. The J gene is TRBJ1-4, the V gene TRBV19; TRBD1 matches 10 bases. Germline CDR1 LNHDA, CDR2 SQIVND (reference sequence). V shed 7 bases and J 10 bases; nucleotides not matched to a gene: 21. CDR3 length: 18 residues. Complete variable domain (other parts from reference TRBV19 and TRBJ1-4): DGGITQSPKYLFRKEGQNVTLSCEQNLNHDAMYWYRQDPGQGLRLIYYSQIVNDFQKGDIAEGYSVSREKKESFPLTVTSAQKNPTAFYLCASTPGQGERKDYRKLFFGSGTQLSVL.

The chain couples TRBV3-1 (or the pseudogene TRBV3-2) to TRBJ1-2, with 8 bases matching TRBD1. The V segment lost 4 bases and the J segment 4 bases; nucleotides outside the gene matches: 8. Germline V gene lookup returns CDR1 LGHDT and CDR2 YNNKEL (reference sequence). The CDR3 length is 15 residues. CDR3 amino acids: CASSPQGQAIYGYTF. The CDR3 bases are TGTGCCAGCAGCCCTCAGGGACAGGCTATCTATGGCTACACCTTC.

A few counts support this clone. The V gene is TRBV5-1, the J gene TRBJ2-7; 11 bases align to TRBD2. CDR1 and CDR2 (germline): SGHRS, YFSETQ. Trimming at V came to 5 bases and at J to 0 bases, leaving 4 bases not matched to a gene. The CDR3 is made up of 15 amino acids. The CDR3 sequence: CASRAGTSGSYEQYF. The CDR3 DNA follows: TGCGCCAGCAGGGCCGGGACTAGCGGCTCCTACGAGCAGTACTTC.

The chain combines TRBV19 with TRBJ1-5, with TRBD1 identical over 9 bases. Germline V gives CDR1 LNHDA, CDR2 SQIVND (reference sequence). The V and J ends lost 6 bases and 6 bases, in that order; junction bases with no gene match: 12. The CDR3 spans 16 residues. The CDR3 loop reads CASSPNRGTGPQPQHF. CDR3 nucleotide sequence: TGTGCCAGTAGCCCCAACCGCGGGACAGGGCCTCAGCCCCAGCATTTT.

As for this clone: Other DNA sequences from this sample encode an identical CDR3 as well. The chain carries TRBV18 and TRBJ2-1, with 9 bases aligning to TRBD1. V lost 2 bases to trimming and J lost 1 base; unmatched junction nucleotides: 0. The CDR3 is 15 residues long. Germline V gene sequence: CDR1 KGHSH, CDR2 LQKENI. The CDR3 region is CASSPGTGSYNEQFF. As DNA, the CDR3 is TGTGCCAGCTCACCAGGGACAGGGTCCTACAATGAGCAGTTCTTC. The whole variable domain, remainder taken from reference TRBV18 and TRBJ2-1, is NAGVMQNPRHLVRRRGQEARLRCSPMKGHSHVYWYRQLPEEGLKFMVYLQKENIIDESGMPKERFSAEFPKEGPSILRIQQVVRGDSAAYFCASSPGTGSYNEQFFGPGTRLTVL.

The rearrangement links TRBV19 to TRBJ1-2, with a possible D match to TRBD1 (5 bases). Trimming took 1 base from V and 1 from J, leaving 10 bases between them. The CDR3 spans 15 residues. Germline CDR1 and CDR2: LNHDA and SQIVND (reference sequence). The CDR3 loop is CASSIGQTLNYGYTF. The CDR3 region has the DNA TGTGCCAGTAGTATAGGACAGACTCTTAACTATGGCTACACCTTC.

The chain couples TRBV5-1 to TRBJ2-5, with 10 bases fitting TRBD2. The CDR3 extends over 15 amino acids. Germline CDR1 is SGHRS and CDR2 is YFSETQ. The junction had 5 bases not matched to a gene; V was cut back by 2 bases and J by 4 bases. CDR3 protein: CASSLSGGAGETQYF. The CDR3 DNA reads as TGCGCCAGCAGCTTAAGCGGGGGGGCCGGAGAGACCCAGTACTTC. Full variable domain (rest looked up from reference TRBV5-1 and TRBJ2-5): KAGVTQTPRYLIKTRGQQVTLSCSPISGHRSVSWYQQTPGQGLQFLFEYFSETQRNKGNFPGRFSGRQFSNSRSEMNVSTLELGDSALYLCASSLSGGAGETQYFGPGTRLLVL.

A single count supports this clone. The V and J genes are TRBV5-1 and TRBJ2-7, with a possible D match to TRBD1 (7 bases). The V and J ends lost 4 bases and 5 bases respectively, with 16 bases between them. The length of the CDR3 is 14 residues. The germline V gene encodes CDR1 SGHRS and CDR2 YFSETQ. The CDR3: CASSETGTGHEQYF. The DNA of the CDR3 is TGCGCCAGCAGCGAGACAGGGACTGGTCACGAGCAGTACTTC.

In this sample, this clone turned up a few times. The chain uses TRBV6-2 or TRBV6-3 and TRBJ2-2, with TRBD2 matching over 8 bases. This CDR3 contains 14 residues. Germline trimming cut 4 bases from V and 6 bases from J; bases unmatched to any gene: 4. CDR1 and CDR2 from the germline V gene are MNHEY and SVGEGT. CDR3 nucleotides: TGTGCCAGCAGTTTCCTACTAGCGGCCGGGGAGCTGTTTTTT. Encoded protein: CASSFLLAAGELFF.

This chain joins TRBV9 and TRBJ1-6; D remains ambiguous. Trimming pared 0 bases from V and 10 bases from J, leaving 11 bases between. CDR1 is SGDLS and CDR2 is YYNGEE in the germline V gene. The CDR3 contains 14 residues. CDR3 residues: CASSVGANQSPLHF. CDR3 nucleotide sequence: TGTGCCAGCAGCGTAGGGGCTAACCAATCACCCCTCCACTTT.

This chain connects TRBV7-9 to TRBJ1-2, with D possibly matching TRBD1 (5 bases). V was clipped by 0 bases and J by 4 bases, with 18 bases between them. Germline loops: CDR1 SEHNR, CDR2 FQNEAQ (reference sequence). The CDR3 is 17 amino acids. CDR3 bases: TGTGCCAGCAGCTTAGCGCGGGACGCAGGGAGAATCTATGGCTACACCTTC. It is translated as CASSLARDAGRIYGYTF.

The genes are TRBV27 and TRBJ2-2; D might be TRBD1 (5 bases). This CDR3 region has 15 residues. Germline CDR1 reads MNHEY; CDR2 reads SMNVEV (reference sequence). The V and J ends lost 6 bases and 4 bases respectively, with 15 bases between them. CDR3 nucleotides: TGTGCCAGCAGCCAACGGCAGGGAAGCACCGGGGAGCTGTTTTTT. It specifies CASSQRQGSTGELFF.

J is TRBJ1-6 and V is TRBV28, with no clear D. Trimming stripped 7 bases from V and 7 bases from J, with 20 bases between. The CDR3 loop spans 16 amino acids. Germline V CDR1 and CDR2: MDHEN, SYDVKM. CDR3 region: CASTPHAGVPNSPLHF. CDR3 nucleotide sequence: TGTGCCAGCACCCCCCACGCCGGGGTCCCAAATTCACCCCTCCACTTT.

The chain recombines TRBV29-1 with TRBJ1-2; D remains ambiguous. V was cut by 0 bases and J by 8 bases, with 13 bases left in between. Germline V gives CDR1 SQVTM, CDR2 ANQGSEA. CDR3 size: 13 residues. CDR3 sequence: CSVEDRPRRGYTF. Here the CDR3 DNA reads TGCAGCGTTGAAGATAGACCCCGGAGGGGCTACACCTTC.

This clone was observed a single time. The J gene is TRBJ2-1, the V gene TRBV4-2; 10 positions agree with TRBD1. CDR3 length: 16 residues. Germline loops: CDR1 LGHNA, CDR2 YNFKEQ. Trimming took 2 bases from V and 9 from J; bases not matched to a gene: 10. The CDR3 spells CASSQPGGTGAAEQFF. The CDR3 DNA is TGTGCCAGCAGCCAACCGGGAGGGACAGGGGCTGCTGAGCAGTTCTTC.